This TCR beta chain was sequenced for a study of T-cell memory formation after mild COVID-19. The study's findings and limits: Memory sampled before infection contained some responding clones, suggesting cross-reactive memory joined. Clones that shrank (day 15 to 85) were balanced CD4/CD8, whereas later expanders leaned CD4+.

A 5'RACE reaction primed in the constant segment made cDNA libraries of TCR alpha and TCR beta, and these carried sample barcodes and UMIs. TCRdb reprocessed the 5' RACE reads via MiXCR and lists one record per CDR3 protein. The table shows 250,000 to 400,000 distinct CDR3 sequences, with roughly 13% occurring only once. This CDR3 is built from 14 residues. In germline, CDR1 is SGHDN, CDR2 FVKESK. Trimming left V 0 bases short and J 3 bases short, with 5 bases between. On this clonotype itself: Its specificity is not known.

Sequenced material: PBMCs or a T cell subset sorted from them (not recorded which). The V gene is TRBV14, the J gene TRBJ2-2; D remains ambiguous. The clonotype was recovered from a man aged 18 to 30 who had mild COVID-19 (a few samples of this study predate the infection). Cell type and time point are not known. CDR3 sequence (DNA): TGTGCCAGCAGCCAAGAAGACTACACCGGGGAGCTGTTTTTT. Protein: CASSQEDYTGELFF.